This T cell receptor (beta chain) was found in a study of cytomegalovirus exposure and HLA in healthy donors. The CDR3 extends over 17 amino acids. The germline CDR1 and CDR2 sequences are MDHEN and SYDVKM. Trimming took off 2 bases at V and 7 bases at J, with 21 bases between the two ends. This clone was counted a few times. It was with 60 Vbeta and 13 Jbeta primers that the PCR ran. Sequencing was performed with immunoSEQ multiplex PCR; in TCRdb, only in-frame clones are kept and a portion is missing. The sample has 120,000 to 150,000 clones, around 57% seen once. The chain uses TRBV28 and TRBJ1-3, with D maybe TRBD1 (6 bases). The material sequenced was PBMCs. The source is a male donor in good health and CMV-seronegative. The CDR3 DNA reads TGTGCCAGCAGTTTAGCAGGGGACGCCTCATTAGGGAACACCATATATTTT. This codes for CASSLAGDASLGNTIYF.